The 23 T cell receptor beta chains below all came from one sample that was sequenced in a study of technical replicates of blood from a handful of donors. Profiling relied on immunoSEQ multiplex PCR, and the TCRdb table lists in-frame clones only, not all of them. The table has about 71,000 clones, just under 95% seen once. Sequencing used T cells isolated from PBMCs. All receptors derive from a human donor in good health.

The V call is TRBV9, the J call TRBJ1-1; 10 bases align to TRBD1. Germline trimming cut 1 base from V and 3 bases from J; bases unmatched to any gene: 3. The CDR3 spans 15 residues. From germline, CDR1 is SGDLS and CDR2 YYNGEE. This CDR3 reads CASSVRGQGDTEAFF. The CDR3 bases are TGTGCCAGCAGCGTACGAGGACAGGGGGACACTGAAGCTTTCTTT.

Here the CDR3 reads CASSQDRDRPGYTF. Here the CDR3 DNA reads TGTGCCAGCAGCCAAGATCGGGACAGACCAGGCTACACCTTC. This chain links TRBV4-2 with TRBJ1-2; 7 bases are shared with TRBD1. Germline CDR1 reads LGHNA; CDR2 reads YNFKEQ. This CDR3 is 14 amino acids long. Losses at the gene ends were 0 bases for V and 8 bases for J; bases not matched to a gene: 6.

This clone showed up just once. The chain links TRBV7-9 to TRBJ1-1, with D uncertain. CDR3 length: 13 amino acids. Germline CDR1 is SEHNR and CDR2 is FQNEAQ (reference sequence). V dropped 5 bases and J dropped 1 base, with 8 bases sitting between them. The CDR3 DNA sequence: TGTGCCAGCAGCGGTAGATCGAACACTGAAGCTTTCTTT. This sequence encodes CASSGRSNTEAFF. The full variable domain, its missing parts supplied by reference TRBV7-9 and TRBJ1-1, is DTGVSQNPRHKITKRGQNVTFRCDPISEHNRLYWYRQTLGQGPEFLTYFQNEAQLEKSRLLSDRFSAERPKGSFSTLEIQRTEQGDSAMYLCASSGRSNTEAFFGQGTRLTVV.

This chain connects TRBV6-6 to TRBJ2-7; TRBD1 is a possible D gene (6 bases). Germline-derived CDR1 and CDR2 are MNHNY and SVGAGI (reference sequence). CDR3 length: 13 residues. Trimming stripped 6 bases from V and 3 bases from J, with 12 bases between. Here the CDR3 DNA reads TGTGCCAGCAGGGACAGCGACTACTACGAGCAGTACTTC. Amino acid sequence: CASRDSDYYEQYF.

V and J are TRBV7-6 and TRBJ2-1; TRBD2 might be the D (6 bases). This CDR3 has 19 amino acids. The V gene's germline CDR1 is SGHVS and CDR2 FNYEAQ. The V end lost 2 bases, the J end lost 6 bases, and 26 bases lay between the germline ends. CDR3 residues: CASSLRRGRGRSISNEQFF. CDR3 in DNA: TGTGCCAGCAGCTTAAGGCGGGGAAGGGGACGGTCTATCTCCAATGAGCAGTTCTTC.

The V and J genes are TRBV28 and TRBJ2-7; TRBD2 agrees at 13 bases. The CDR3 contains 15 residues. Germline V lookup: CDR1 MDHEN, CDR2 SYDVKM. J lost 3 bases, V lost 3 bases, and 2 bases had no gene match. CDR3 sequence (DNA): TGTGCCAGCAGTTTGGGACTAGCGGGGTTCTACGAGCAGTACTTC. As protein: CASSLGLAGFYEQYF.

The chain employs TRBV6-5 and TRBJ2-7, with 7 bases fitting TRBD1. Germline assignment: CDR1 MNHEY and CDR2 SVGAGI. J was trimmed by 5 bases and V by 6 bases; bases with no gene match: 4. The CDR3 is 12 residues long. The CDR3 DNA sequence: TGTGCCAGCAGCCCACAGGGGAACGAGCAGTACTTC. Translating gives CASSPQGNEQYF.

The chain employs TRBV6-6 and TRBJ2-7; 7 positions agree with TRBD1. The CDR3 contains 14 residues. The germline V gene has CDR1 MNHNY and CDR2 SVGAGI (reference sequence). V was clipped by 6 bases and J by 2 bases; unmatched bases: 7. CDR3 DNA: TGTGCCAGCAGCCTCTCGGGACAGACCTACGAGCAGTACTTC. Its protein is CASSLSGQTYEQYF.

The chain uses TRBV6-6 and TRBJ1-1, with D possibly TRBD1 on 5 matching bases. V was shortened by 4 bases and J by 3 bases, with 12 bases between the two germline ends. The germline V gene encodes CDR1 MNHNY and CDR2 SVGAGI (reference sequence). The CDR3 has 14 amino acids. In nucleotides, the CDR3 is TGTGCCAGCAGTTGGGTCGAACAGGACACTGAAGCTTTCTTT. Translated, it gives CASSWVEQDTEAFF.

This clone was counted a single time. The chain couples TRBV9 to TRBJ1-4; D not resolved. Germline values: CDR1 SGDLS, CDR2 YYNGEE. Trimming took 4 bases from V and 1 from J, leaving 11 bases between them. The CDR3 loop spans 15 amino acids. The CDR3 protein is CASSPRWKTNEKLFF. The CDR3 region has the DNA TGTGCCAGCAGCCCCAGGTGGAAAACTAATGAAAAACTGTTTTTT.

This clone was detected once. V usage is TRBV11-3 and J usage is TRBJ2-1; D is undetermined. This CDR3 is 15 amino acids long. V was trimmed by 5 bases and J by 0 bases, leaving 11 bases between them. Germline assignment: CDR1 SGHNT and CDR2 YENEEA. CDR3 loop: CASSPTTNSYNEQFF. CDR3 in DNA: TGTGCCAGCAGCCCTACTACCAACTCCTACAATGAGCAGTTCTTC.

The chain has TRBV30 and TRBJ2-1, with 10 nucleotides matching TRBD1. Germline assignment: CDR1 GTSNPN and CDR2 SVGIG (reference sequence). V gave up 2 bases and J gave up 7 bases; unmatched junction bases: 8. The length of the CDR3 is 15 residues. The CDR3 spells CAWSLRDRGRNEQFF. Here the CDR3 DNA reads TGTGCCTGGAGTCTCCGGGACAGGGGTAGGAATGAGCAGTTCTTC.

V is TRBV5-1 and J is TRBJ2-7; D remains unclear. CDR1 and CDR2 (germline): SGHRS, YFSETQ. The ends were cut back, 4 bases at V and 9 bases at J, with 20 bases in the middle. There are 14 residues in the CDR3. The CDR3 here is CASSNQIFTSVQYF. Written as DNA, the CDR3 is TGCGCCAGCAGCAACCAAATTTTCACGAGCGTGCAGTACTTC.

V is TRBV27 and J is TRBJ1-1; TRBD1 agrees at 8 bases. V lost 2 bases to trimming and J lost 6 bases; unmatched junction nucleotides: 17. The CDR3 totals 18 residues. CDR1 and CDR2 from the germline V gene are MNHEY and SMNVEV (reference sequence). DNA of the CDR3: TGTGCCAGCAGTTTAAGGCCGGGACAGGTTAGTTCGGTATCTGAAGCTTTCTTT. This sequence encodes CASSLRPGQVSSVSEAFF.

The chain uses TRBV7-8 and TRBJ1-5; 12 positions match TRBD1. The J segment lost 3 bases and the V segment lost 6 bases, leaving 6 bases of the junction unmatched. The CDR3 loop spans 16 amino acids. CDR1 SGHVS and CDR2 FQNEAQ come from the germline V gene. The CDR3 is CASRPPGQGANQPQHF. CDR3 coding DNA: TGTGCCAGCAGACCTCCGGGACAGGGGGCCAATCAGCCCCAGCATTTT.

The chain links TRBV10-3 to TRBJ2-3; 9 bases agree with TRBD2. The V gene end was trimmed by 5 bases and the J gene end by 2 bases; junction bases not matched to a gene: 8. The CDR3 has 16 amino acids. Germline V CDR1 and CDR2: ENHRY, SYGVKD. The CDR3 region has the DNA TGTGCCATCAGTTCCCCAATAGCGGGAGACACAGATACGCAGTATTTT. Encoded protein: CAISSPIAGDTDTQYF.

The gene calls are TRBV27 and TRBJ2-7; D unresolved. V lost 5 bases to trimming and J lost 0 bases, with 11 bases between them. CDR1 and CDR2 from the germline V gene are MNHEY and SMNVEV (reference sequence). This CDR3 contains 14 residues. The CDR3 spells CASSLQFLSYEQYF. CDR3 nucleotide sequence: TGTGCCAGCAGTCTGCAGTTTCTCTCCTACGAGCAGTACTTC.

The chain couples TRBV28 to TRBJ1-5; the D gene is possibly TRBD1 (5 bases). V lost 6 bases to trimming and J lost 4 bases, with 13 bases between them. Germline CDR1 is MDHEN and CDR2 is SYDVKM. The CDR3 has 14 amino acids. The CDR3 coding sequence is TGTGCCAGCAGGCAGCAGGGAACTAATCAGCCCCAGCATTTT. Protein: CASRQQGTNQPQHF.

CDR3 protein: CASSEALQQPGNTIYF. The CDR3 bases are TGTGCCAGCAGTGAAGCGCTTCAACAGCCTGGAAACACCATATATTTT. V gene TRBV6-1 combines with J gene TRBJ1-3, with no clear D. The CDR3 has 16 amino acids. The V end lost 0 bases, the J end lost 2 bases, and 11 bases lay between the germline ends. Germline loops: CDR1 MNHNS, CDR2 SASEGT.

The chain is built from TRBV2 and TRBJ2-7, with D perhaps matching TRBD2 (6 bases). CDR3 length: 14 residues. Germline V gene sequence: CDR1 SNHLY, CDR2 FYNNEI. Trimming took off 4 bases at V and 3 bases at J, with 13 bases between the two ends. The CDR3 loop reads CASSGGGNFYEQYF. In DNA, the CDR3 is TGTGCCAGCAGTGGTGGCGGGAACTTCTACGAGCAGTACTTC.

The chain couples TRBV11-3 to TRBJ2-3; 8 nucleotides match TRBD2. The CDR3 loop spans 16 amino acids. From germline, CDR1 is SGHNT and CDR2 YENEEA. V gave up 5 bases and J gave up 3 bases; unmatched junction bases: 10. This CDR3 reads CASSIPGLGRTDTQYF. The CDR3 region has the DNA TGTGCCAGCAGCATACCGGGACTAGGTCGTACAGATACGCAGTATTTT. Drawing the rest from reference TRBV11-3 and TRBJ2-3, the complete variable domain is EAGVVQSPRYKIIEKKQPVAFWCNPISGHNTLYWYLQNLGQGPELLIRYENEEAVDDSQLPKDRFSAERLKGVDSTLKIQPAELGDSAVYLCASSIPGLGRTDTQYFGPGTRLTVL.

This chain connects TRBV5-6 to TRBJ2-5; a possible D gene is TRBD1 (6 bases). Germline CDR1 is SGHDT and CDR2 is YYEEEE. The CDR3 spans 17 residues. The V and J ends lost 4 bases and 2 bases respectively, with 21 bases between them. The CDR3 DNA sequence: TGTGCCAGCAGCCCCTATACCACAGGGACGTTACAAGAGACCCAGTACTTC. Translation gives CASSPYTTGTLQETQYF.

The chain is built from TRBV30 and TRBJ1-4, with D hard to call. This CDR3 spans 15 amino acids. Trimming removed 5 bases at V and 0 bases at J, with 13 bases between. Germline assignment: CDR1 GTSNPN and CDR2 SVGIG (reference sequence). The CDR3 nucleotides are TGTGCCTGGGCCGTTGGCGGAGCAACTAATGAAAAACTGTTTTTT. Amino acid sequence: CAWAVGGATNEKLFF. Full variable domain (remainder filled in from reference TRBV30 and TRBJ1-4): SQTIHQWPATLVQPVGSPLSLECTVEGTSNPNLYWYRQAAGRGLQLLFYSVGIGQISSEVPQNLSASRPQDRQFILSSKKLLLSDSGFYLCAWAVGGATNEKLFFGSGTQLSVL.